This T cell receptor (beta chain) was captured in a study of cytomegalovirus exposure and HLA in healthy donors. Broader study findings: As immune exposure information, only CMV serostatus was available. In an earlier analysis, productive rearrangement rates for most beta V segments clustered near 87% or 30%.

The length of the CDR3 is 16 residues. V shed 0 bases and J 7 bases; nucleotides not matched to a gene: 9. Per the germline V gene, CDR1 is SGDLS and CDR2 is YYNGEE. This PCR relied on a set of 60 Vbeta primers and 13 Jbeta primers. Per the original methods: A later analysis tallied about 80 million unique TCR beta chains, roughly 11 million of them shared. Sequencing was performed with immunoSEQ multiplex PCR; in TCRdb, only in-frame clones are kept and a portion is missing. D and trimming come from the DNA, and the V and J calls and clone size come from that table. The table lists a few hundred thousand clones, over 90% of them singletons. For this clone: The target antigen is unknown.

The TCR originated in a girl aged 2-9 years in good health and CMV-seronegative. V is TRBV9 and J is TRBJ2-7, with 11 bases matching TRBD2. Sequenced: PBMCs. CDR3 sequence reads: CASSVGPLAGGREQYF. The CDR3 nucleotides are TGTGCCAGCAGCGTAGGTCCCCTAGCGGGAGGCAGGGAGCAGTACTTC.